The 17 T cell receptor beta chains below come from one sample, sequenced in a study of cytomegalovirus exposure and HLA in healthy donors. This PCR relied on a set of 60 Vbeta primers and 13 Jbeta primers. Assay: immunoSEQ multiplex PCR; the TCRdb copy retains only in-frame clones and omits some. The top ten clones hold roughly 1.3% of a sample with under 250,000 clones, 70% to 90% of them seen once. What was sequenced was PBMCs. Receptors originate from a human donor in good health.

V is TRBV6-5 and J is TRBJ1-5; D might be TRBD1 (6 bases). This CDR3 is 15 amino acids long. Between the trimmed V and J ends, which lost 2 bases and 7 bases, there was a span of 15 bases. Germline assignment: CDR1 MNHEY and CDR2 SVGAGI. CDR3 DNA sequence: TGTGCCAGCAGTTACACCCACAGGGATTCACAGCCCCAGCATTTT. Translating it yields CASSYTHRDSQPQHF.

This clone was observed a handful of times. The V call is TRBV27, the J call TRBJ1-5, with D hard to call. Trimming shortened V by 0 bases and J by 0 bases, and 9 bases separated the two germline ends. This CDR3 is built from 16 residues. The germline CDR1 and CDR2 sequences are MNHEY and SMNVEV (reference sequence). The CDR3 region has the DNA TGTGCCAGCAGTTTATCCCCTTTTAATAGCAATCAGCCCCAGCATTTT. Its translation: CASSLSPFNSNQPQHF.

This chain links TRBV28 with TRBJ2-1; the match to TRBD2 covers 9 bases. Germline CDR1 reads MDHEN; CDR2 reads SYDVKM. The CDR3 totals 14 residues. V lost 5 bases and J lost 10; bases outside the gene matches: 9. Here the CDR3 reads CASSALAGAQEQFF. CDR3 coding DNA: TGTGCCAGCAGTGCTTTAGCGGGAGCACAAGAGCAGTTCTTC.

CDR3 nucleotides: TGTGCCAGCAGTGAAAAGGGGATTTGGGACTCTGGAAACACCATATATTTT. Amino acids: CASSEKGIWDSGNTIYF. The rearrangement links TRBV6-1 to TRBJ1-3, with D possibly matching TRBD1 (5 bases). Germline loops: CDR1 MNHNS, CDR2 SASEGT. V was clipped by 2 bases and J by 0 bases, with 14 bases between them. The CDR3 extends over 17 amino acids.

The genes are TRBV6-1 and TRBJ2-5; 8 bases are a match to TRBD2. V shed 1 base and J 1 base; nucleotides not matched to a gene: 5. The CDR3 runs 16 residues. Germline CDR1 MNHNS, CDR2 SASEGT. The CDR3 DNA reads TGTGCCAGCAGTGAAGTGGTAGCGGGGCCCCAAGAGACCCAGTACTTC. Residues: CASSEVVAGPQETQYF.

The rearrangement links TRBV5-1 to TRBJ2-1, with 10 positions matching TRBD2. The CDR3 has 17 amino acids. With 4 bases clipped from V and 2 bases from J, the junction kept 9 bases outside the gene matches. Germline V lookup: CDR1 SGHRS, CDR2 YFSETQ. Here the CDR3 reads CASSPDLTSGTYNEQFF. DNA of the CDR3: TGCGCCAGCAGCCCGGATTTAACTAGCGGGACCTACAATGAGCAGTTCTTC.

The CDR3 is CASSHTSGTLYEQYF. The DNA of the CDR3 is TGCGCCAGCAGCCATACTAGCGGGACCCTCTACGAGCAGTACTTC. This chain links TRBV4-1 with TRBJ2-7; 10 nucleotides agree with TRBD2. V trimming: 3 bases; J trimming: 3 bases; junction bases outside the gene matches: 5. Germline CDR1 reads MGHRA; CDR2 reads YSYEKL. The CDR3 contains 15 residues.

The V gene is TRBV18, the J gene TRBJ1-4; 7 bases fit TRBD1. This CDR3 contains 16 residues. J was trimmed by 5 bases and V by 3 bases; bases with no gene match: 9. Germline assignment: CDR1 KGHSH and CDR2 LQKENI. CDR3 coding DNA: TGTGCCAGCTCACCGAAACAGGGGAAGCTAAATGAAAAACTGTTTTTT. Protein product: CASSPKQGKLNEKLFF. Full variable domain (rest looked up from reference TRBV18 and TRBJ1-4): NAGVMQNPRHLVRRRGQEARLRCSPMKGHSHVYWYRQLPEEGLKFMVYLQKENIIDESGMPKERFSAEFPKEGPSILRIQQVVRGDSAAYFCASSPKQGKLNEKLFFGSGTQLSVL.

The rearrangement links TRBV4-1 to TRBJ2-5; 7 bases map to TRBD1. Germline V gives CDR1 MGHRA, CDR2 YSYEKL. V lost 0 bases, J lost 7 bases, and 2 bases stayed unmatched. This CDR3 contains 13 residues. CDR3 in DNA: TGCGCCAGCAGCCAAGATCCAGGGGGGACCCAGTACTTC. This codes for CASSQDPGGTQYF.

CDR3 residues: CSVGGILNTEAFF. The CDR3 DNA is TGCAGCGTAGGAGGGATATTGAACACTGAAGCTTTCTTT. The chain employs TRBV29-1 and TRBJ1-1; the D is unclear. This CDR3 spans 13 amino acids. V shed 6 bases and J shed 0 bases, with 11 bases lying between them. Per the germline V gene, CDR1 is SQVTM and CDR2 is ANQGSEA.

This sequence joins TRBV6-5 and TRBJ2-2, with TRBD1 identical over 8 bases. Trimming took 2 bases from V and 1 from J; bases not matched to a gene: 3. CDR1 is MNHEY, CDR2 SVGAGI, per germline. This CDR3 has 16 residues. CDR3 coding DNA: TGTGCCAGCAGTTACGGAGGGACAGGGAACACCGGGGAGCTGTTTTTT. Its translation: CASSYGGTGNTGELFF.

CDR3 sequence (DNA): TGTGCCAGCAGCACAGGGGTGTACTATGGCTACACCTTC. The encoded protein is CASSTGVYYGYTF. The rearrangement uses TRBV14 and TRBJ1-2; 7 positions agree with TRBD1. CDR1 SGHDN and CDR2 FVKESK come from the germline V gene. This CDR3 is built from 13 residues. The trim removed 5 bases at V and 3 bases at J, leaving 3 bases unmatched.

As to this clone: The junction and the germline gene differ at one end; a read error may be behind it. This chain links TRBV30 with TRBJ1-2, with no clear D. The CDR3 consists of 11 residues. The germline V gene encodes CDR1 GTSNPN and CDR2 SVGIG (reference sequence). CDR3 in amino acids: CARSGAGGYTF. CDR3 nucleotides: TGTGCCCGGAGTGGAGCGGGTGGCTACACCTTC.

V gene TRBV6-5 combines with J gene TRBJ1-1; D is undetermined. The CDR3 totals 14 residues. Germline CDR1 and CDR2: MNHEY and SVGAGI. Trimming left V 0 bases short and J 6 bases short, with 11 bases between. This CDR3 reads CASSYSRLRAEAFF. In nucleotides, the CDR3 is TGTGCCAGCAGTTACTCCAGGCTGCGGGCTGAAGCTTTCTTT.

The chain is built from TRBV6-1 and TRBJ2-1, with 7 positions matching TRBD1. In germline, CDR1 is MNHNS, CDR2 SASEGT. This CDR3 is built from 15 residues. With 2 bases clipped from V and 8 bases from J, the junction kept 9 bases outside the gene matches. This CDR3 reads CASSERTGFTYEQFF. For the CDR3, the DNA is TGTGCCAGCAGTGAACGGACAGGTTTTACGTATGAGCAGTTCTTC.

This clone turned up a few times. The chain combines TRBV28 with TRBJ2-1; D uncertain. CDR3 size: 16 residues. Between the trimmed V and J ends, which lost 2 bases and 5 bases, there was a span of 16 bases. Germline-derived CDR1 and CDR2 are MDHEN and SYDVKM. The CDR3 DNA reads as TGTGCCAGCAGTTTACCGGTTAGCCCCAGCAACAATGAGCAGTTCTTC. Its protein product is CASSLPVSPSNNEQFF.

This clone was observed once. The chain uses TRBV6-6 and TRBJ1-1, with D unclear. The CDR3 is 15 residues long. Germline CDR1 and CDR2: MNHNY and SVGAGI (reference sequence). V was clipped by 2 bases and J by 4 bases, with 14 bases between them. CDR3 amino acids: CASSYGREWGTEAFF. In nucleotides, the CDR3 is TGTGCCAGCAGTTACGGGAGGGAGTGGGGCACTGAAGCTTTCTTT.